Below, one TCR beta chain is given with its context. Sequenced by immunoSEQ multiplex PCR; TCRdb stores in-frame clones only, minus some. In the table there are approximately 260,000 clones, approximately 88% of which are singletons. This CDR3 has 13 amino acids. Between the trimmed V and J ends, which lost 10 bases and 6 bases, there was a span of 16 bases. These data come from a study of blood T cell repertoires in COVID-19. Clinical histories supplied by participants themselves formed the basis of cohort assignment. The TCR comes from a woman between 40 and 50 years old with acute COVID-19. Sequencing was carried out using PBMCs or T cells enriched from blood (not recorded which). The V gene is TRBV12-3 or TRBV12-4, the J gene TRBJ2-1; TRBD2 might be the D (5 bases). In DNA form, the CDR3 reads TGTGCCACCTCAGAGGGCCCGCGCAATGAGCAGTTCTTC. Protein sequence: CATSEGPRNEQFF.